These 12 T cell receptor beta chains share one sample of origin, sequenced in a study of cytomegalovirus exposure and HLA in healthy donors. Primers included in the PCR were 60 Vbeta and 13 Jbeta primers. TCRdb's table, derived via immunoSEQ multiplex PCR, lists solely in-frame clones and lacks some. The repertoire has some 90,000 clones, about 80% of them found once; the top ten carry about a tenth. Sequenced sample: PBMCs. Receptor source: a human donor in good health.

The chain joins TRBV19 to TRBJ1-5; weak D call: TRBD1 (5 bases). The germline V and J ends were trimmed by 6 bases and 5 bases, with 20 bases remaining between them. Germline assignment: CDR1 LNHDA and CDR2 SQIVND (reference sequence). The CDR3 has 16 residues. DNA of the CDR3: TGTGCCAGTAGCTCTCCAAGGGCAGGGTTTTATCAGCCCCAGCATTTT. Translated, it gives CASSSPRAGFYQPQHF.

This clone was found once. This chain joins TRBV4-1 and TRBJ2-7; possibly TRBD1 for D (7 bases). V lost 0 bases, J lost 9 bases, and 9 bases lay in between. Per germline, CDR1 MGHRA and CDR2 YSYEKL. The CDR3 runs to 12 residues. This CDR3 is CASSQDQGGQYF. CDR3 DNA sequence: TGCGCCAGCAGCCAAGATCAGGGGGGGCAGTACTTC.

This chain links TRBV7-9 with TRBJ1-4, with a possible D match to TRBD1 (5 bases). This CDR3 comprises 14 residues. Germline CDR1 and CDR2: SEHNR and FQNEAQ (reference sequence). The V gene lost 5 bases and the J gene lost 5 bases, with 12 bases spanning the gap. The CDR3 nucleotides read TGTGCCAGCAGCCGTAAGACAGTCAATGAAAAACTGTTTTTT. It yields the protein CASSRKTVNEKLFF.

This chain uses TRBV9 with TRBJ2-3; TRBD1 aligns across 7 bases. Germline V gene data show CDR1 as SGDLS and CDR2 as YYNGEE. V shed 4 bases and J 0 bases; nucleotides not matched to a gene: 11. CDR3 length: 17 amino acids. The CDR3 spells CASSPRQGTSSTDTQYF. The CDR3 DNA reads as TGTGCCAGCAGCCCCCGACAGGGAACCTCTAGCACAGATACGCAGTATTTT.

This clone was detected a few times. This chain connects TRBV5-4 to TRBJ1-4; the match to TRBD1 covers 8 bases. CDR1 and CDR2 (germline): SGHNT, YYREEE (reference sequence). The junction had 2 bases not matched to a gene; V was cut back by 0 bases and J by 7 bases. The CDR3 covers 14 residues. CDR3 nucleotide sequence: TGTGCCAGCAGCTTGGGACAGGGGAGTGAAAAACTGTTTTTT. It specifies CASSLGQGSEKLFF. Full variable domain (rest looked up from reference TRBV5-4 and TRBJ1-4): ETGVTQSPTHLIKTRGQQVTLRCSSQSGHNTVSWYQQALGQGPQFIFQYYREEENGRGNFPPRFSGLQFPNYSSELNVNALELDDSALYLCASSLGQGSEKLFFGSGTQLSVL.

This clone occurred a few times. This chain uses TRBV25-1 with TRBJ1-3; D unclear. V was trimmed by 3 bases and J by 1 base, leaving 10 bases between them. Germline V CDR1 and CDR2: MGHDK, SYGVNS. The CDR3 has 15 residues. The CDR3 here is CASSDPPQSGNTIYF. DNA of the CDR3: TGTGCCAGCAGTGACCCGCCACAGTCTGGAAACACCATATATTTT.

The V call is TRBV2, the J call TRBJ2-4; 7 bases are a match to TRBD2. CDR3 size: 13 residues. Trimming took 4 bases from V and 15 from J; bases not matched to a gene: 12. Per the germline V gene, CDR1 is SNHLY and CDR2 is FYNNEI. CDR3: CASSGTRGPPRYF. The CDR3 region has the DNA TGTGCCAGCAGTGGGACTAGGGGCCCCCCTAGGTACTTC.

CDR3 sequence: CASSLQGSGGNTIYF. CDR3 coding DNA: TGTGCCAGCAGCTTGCAGGGTTCGGGTGGAAACACCATATATTTT. The chain links TRBV7-9 to TRBJ1-3; possibly TRBD1 for D (5 bases). CDR3 length: 15 residues. Looked up from germline, CDR1 is SEHNR and CDR2 is FQNEAQ (reference sequence). The germline V and J ends were trimmed by 3 bases and 3 bases, with 12 bases remaining between them.

CDR3 in amino acids: CASSPGGSANTGELFF. The CDR3 DNA reads as TGTGCCAGCAGCCCCGGCGGGTCGGCGAACACCGGGGAGCTGTTTTTT. This chain joins TRBV11-3 and TRBJ2-2; D is perhaps TRBD2 (5 bases). The CDR3 has 16 amino acids. The V end was cut by 5 bases, the J end by 0 bases, with 13 bases between. Germline V gene lookup returns CDR1 SGHNT and CDR2 YENEEA.

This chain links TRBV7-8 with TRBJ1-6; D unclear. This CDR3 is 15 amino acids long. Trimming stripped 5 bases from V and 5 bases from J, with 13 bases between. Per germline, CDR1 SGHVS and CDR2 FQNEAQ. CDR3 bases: TGTGCCAGCAGCGAAAACGAACAAAATAATTCACCCCTCCACTTT. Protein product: CASSENEQNNSPLHF.

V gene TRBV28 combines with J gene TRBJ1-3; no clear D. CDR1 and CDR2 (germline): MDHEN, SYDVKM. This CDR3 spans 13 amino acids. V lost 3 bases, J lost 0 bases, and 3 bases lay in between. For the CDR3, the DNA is TGTGCCAGCAGTTTCCTCTCTGGAAACACCATATATTTT. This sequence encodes CASSFLSGNTIYF. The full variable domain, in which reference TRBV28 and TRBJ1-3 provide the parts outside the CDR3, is DVKVTQSSRYLVKRTGEKVFLECVQDMDHENMFWYRQDPGLGLRLIYFSYDVKMKEKGDIPEGYSVSREKKERFSLILESASTNQTSMYLCASSFLSGNTIYFGEGSWLTVV.

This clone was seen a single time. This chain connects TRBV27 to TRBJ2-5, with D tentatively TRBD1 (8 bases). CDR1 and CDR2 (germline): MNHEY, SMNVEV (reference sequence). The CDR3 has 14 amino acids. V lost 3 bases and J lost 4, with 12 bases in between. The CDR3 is CASSFNRGGETQYF. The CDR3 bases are TGTGCCAGCAGTTTTAACAGGGGGGGAGAGACCCAGTACTTC.